The TCR beta chain under discussion was sequenced for a study of CD8+CD57+ T cells in acquired aplastic anemia. Study at large: When averaged, DNA from sorted CD4+ and CD8+ cells came to approximately 3.2 ug. CD4+ cell libraries from healthy donors averaged roughly 10 million reads.

CDR3 and TCR beta VDJ profiling relied on genomic DNA as the template. TCRdb re-derived calls from the reads in MiXCR, one entry per CDR3 protein. In the table there are over 200,000 distinct CDR3 sequences, approximately 57% of which are singletons. Per the germline V gene, CDR1 is SGHRS and CDR2 is YFSETQ. The J segment lost 5 bases and the V segment lost 5 bases, leaving 7 bases of the junction unmatched. The CDR3 spans 14 residues. In the case of this clonotype: What it binds is not known.

Study conclusions and caveats: Patients and controls were not found to differ significantly in CD8+ Simpson's diversity. Patients and controls were found to share 25 to 30 CD8+ CDR3 sequences.

The receptor was derived from a human donor in good health. The V gene is TRBV5-1, the J gene TRBJ2-3, with 8 bases fitting TRBD2. The sequenced sample was sorted CD4+, CD8+, or CD8+CD57+ T cells (not recorded which) from PBMCs. DNA of the CDR3: TGCGCCAGCAGATCCGGGGGGGCCGAAGATACGCAGTATTTT. This encodes CASRSGGAEDTQYF.